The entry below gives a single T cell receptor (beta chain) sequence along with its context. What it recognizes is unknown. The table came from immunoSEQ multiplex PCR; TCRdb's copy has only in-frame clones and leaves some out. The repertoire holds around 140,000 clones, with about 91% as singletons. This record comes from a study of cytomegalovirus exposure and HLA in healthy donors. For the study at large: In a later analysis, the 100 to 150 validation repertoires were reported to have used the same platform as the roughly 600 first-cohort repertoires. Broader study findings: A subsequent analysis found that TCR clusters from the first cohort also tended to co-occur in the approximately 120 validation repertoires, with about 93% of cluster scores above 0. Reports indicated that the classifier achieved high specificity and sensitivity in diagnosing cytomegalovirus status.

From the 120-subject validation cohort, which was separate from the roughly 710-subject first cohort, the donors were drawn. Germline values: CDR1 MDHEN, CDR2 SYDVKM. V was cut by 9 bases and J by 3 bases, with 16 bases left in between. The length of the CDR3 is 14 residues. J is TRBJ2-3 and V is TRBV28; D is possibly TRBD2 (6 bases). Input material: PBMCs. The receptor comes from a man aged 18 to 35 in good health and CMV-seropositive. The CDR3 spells CASRKMGRTDTQYF. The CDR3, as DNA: TGTGCCAGTCGGAAGATGGGGAGGACAGATACGCAGTATTTT.